This T cell receptor (beta chain) is from a study of T-cell reconstitution after alpha-beta-depleted transplantation in children (dated by TCRdb to the mid-2010s). Background on the whole study: Using TCR repertoire profiling, the study followed T-cell immune reconstitution in a quantitative way in children after TCRalphabeta/CD19-depleted allogeneic hematopoietic cell transplantation.

This sample's treatment or condition label indicates: allogeneic hematopoietic cell transplantation with graft depleted of TCRalphabeta T cells and CD19 B cells. The children who served as transplant recipients had been given grafts of TCRalphabeta/CD19-depleted allogeneic hematopoietic cells. With regard to this clonotype: Its antigen remains unidentified. No much larger clone is present one base from it, and per-base qualities are unavailable.

A distance of 13 bases separates the germline ends of V and J, which lose 0 bases and 13 bases respectively. The CDR3 goes from the cysteine to the phenylalanine over 13 residues. The CDR3 DNA has 39 bases and is translated from base 1. The germline V gene sets CDR1 to KGHSH and CDR2 to LQKENI. The method was PCR. The sample was run on an Illumina HiSeq 2500. TCR library preparation used molecular barcoding, with unique molecular identifiers applied to normalize quantification of the TCRbeta repertoire. The public reads were reprocessed in TCRdb via fastp at Q25 and MiXCR, keeping in-frame beta chains. Rows are unified per CDR3 protein, each entry keeping the most common DNA and genes. The sample includes about 340,000 distinct CDR3 sequences, with under 20% observed a single time. The ten largest clones capture about 41% of the sample. What the authors observed across the whole study: Hyperexpanded clone frequencies declined over subsequent months; after one year, T-cell counts and TCRbeta diversity were mostly attributed to newly produced T cells. The high TCRbeta diversity at day 60 in some patients was ascribed to recipient T cells and intrathymic progenitors that had survived conditioning. Apparently early alphabetaT-cell count recovery about two months after transplant reportedly relied on only several hundred rapidly expanded clones derived from non-depleted graft cells.

The chain is encoded by TRBV18 joined to TRBJ2-4; a weak D assignment points to TRBD1 (5 bases agree). The clonotype was recovered from a male patient aged 2-9 years who had a stem cell transplant for acute lymphoblastic leukemia, so the T cells may come from the graft donor. This specimen was PBMCs, mostly from graft donor cells, taken 360 days after TCRalphabeta/CD19-depleted stem cell transplant. The DNA reads as follows: TGTGCCAGCTCACCACCCGACAGAATGGCCCAGTACTTC. Its protein is CASSPPDRMAQYF.